The clone carrying this T cell receptor (beta chain) occurred many times. The antigen is undetermined. The source of the sample is a study of T cell repertoires in cytomegalovirus infection. Study at large: Matching HLA type and CMV infection were both indicated by public TCR beta signatures. Broader study findings: Totalled public TCR beta family frequency picked out people who carried CMV plus the relevant HLA.

TCRdb re-called the reads with MiXCR, one entry per CDR3 protein. Of around 140,000 distinct CDR3 sequences listed, about 6.3% were seen once; the top ten hold around 17%. CDR1 is DFQATT and CDR2 is SNEGSKA in the germline V gene (reference sequence). The V gene end was trimmed by 6 bases and the J gene end by 6 bases; junction bases not matched to a gene: 5. This CDR3 region has 13 residues. The TCR comes from a human donor in good health (CMV status not recorded). Some clones in this sample may be carry-over from other donors' samples. V is TRBV20-1 and J is TRBJ1-6; 7 positions match TRBD1. Sequences were obtained from PBMCs. The CDR3 region is CSAQEGANSPLHF. The CDR3 DNA reads TGCAGTGCCCAGGAGGGGGCTAATTCACCCCTCCACTTT.